These 22 T cell receptor beta chains were sequenced from one sample in a study of CD8+ T cells in alopecia areata. Sequencing used cDNA as its template, made by extracting RNA and reverse transcribing it. Only in-frame clones appear in the TCRdb table, and some are missing; sequencing was by immunoSEQ multiplex PCR. This sample has more than 130,000 clones, with 82% found just once. Documented treatment: oral pan-JAK inhibitor, 5-10 mg twice daily. This specimen was CD8+ T cells sorted from blood, taken at week 4, from a patient treated with tofacitinib. The receptors come from a human donor with alopecia areata.

This rearrangement joins TRBV7-2 to TRBJ2-5; D is unresolved. V lost 5 bases to trimming and J lost 5 bases, with 18 bases between them. CDR1 SGHTA and CDR2 FQGNSA come from the germline V gene. CDR3 length: 15 amino acids. DNA for the CDR3: TGTGCCAGCAGCCCCCCCCGGATACCTGGGGAGACCCAGTACTTC. This encodes CASSPPRIPGETQYF.

This chain joins TRBV9 and TRBJ1-2; 8 bases are shared with TRBD1. V trimming: 3 bases; J trimming: 4 bases; junction bases outside the gene matches: 11. This CDR3 comprises 16 residues. Germline-derived CDR1 and CDR2 are SGDLS and YYNGEE. In nucleotides, the CDR3 is TGTGCCAGCAGCGCCTACCCGACAGGGGTTCGCTATGGCTACACCTTC. It specifies CASSAYPTGVRYGYTF.

The genes are TRBV18 and TRBJ1-1, with D perhaps matching TRBD1 (5 bases). CDR1 is KGHSH, CDR2 LQKENI, per germline. The V and J ends lost 3 bases and 2 bases respectively, with 10 bases between them. The CDR3 totals 14 residues. The CDR3 nucleotides read TGTGCCAGCTCACCGACAGAGCTCAACACTGAAGCTTTCTTT. Protein: CASSPTELNTEAFF.

The V call is TRBV9, the J call TRBJ2-3; D is possibly TRBD2 (6 bases). V dropped 1 base and J dropped 0 bases, with 18 bases sitting between them. CDR1 and CDR2 from the germline V gene are SGDLS and YYNGEE. The CDR3 spans 18 residues. The CDR3 bases are TGTGCCAGCAGCGTATCCCTTCAACTAGCCGTTAGCACAGATACGCAGTATTTT. This translates into CASSVSLQLAVSTDTQYF.

The J gene is TRBJ2-7, the V gene TRBV30; 8 nucleotides line up with TRBD1. Germline CDR1 GTSNPN, CDR2 SVGIG (reference sequence). V dropped 7 bases and J dropped 3; count of bases not matched to a gene: 5. The CDR3 loop spans 12 amino acids. The CDR3 DNA reads as TGTGCCTCCACAGGGGGTGACTACGAGCAGTACTTC. This gives the protein CASTGGDYEQYF.

The J gene is TRBJ2-5, the V gene TRBV18, with unresolved D. Per the germline V gene, CDR1 is KGHSH and CDR2 is LQKENI. Trimming took 2 bases from V and 2 from J, leaving 12 bases between them. CDR3 length: 15 amino acids. For the CDR3, the DNA is TGTGCCAGCTCACCATATAATCGGCCTCAAGAGACCCAGTACTTC. As protein: CASSPYNRPQETQYF.

The chain carries TRBV5-4 and TRBJ2-7; no clear D. The CDR3 is 12 residues long. The V end lost 4 bases, the J end lost 3 bases, and 8 bases lay between the germline ends. Germline assignment: CDR1 SGHNT and CDR2 YYREEE (reference sequence). The CDR3 here is CASSPGGYEQYF. The CDR3 nucleotides read TGTGCCAGCAGCCCAGGTGGCTACGAGCAGTACTTC.

The J gene is TRBJ1-1, the V gene TRBV10-1; 7 bases map to TRBD1. This CDR3 has 19 amino acids. Trimming took 0 bases from V and 0 from J; bases not matched to a gene: 13. Germline assignment: CDR1 WNHNN and CDR2 SYGVQD (reference sequence). This CDR3 reads CASSESGIGQELMNTEAFF. DNA of the CDR3: TGCGCCAGCAGTGAGTCGGGAATCGGACAGGAACTCATGAACACTGAAGCTTTCTTT.

J is TRBJ1-1 and V is TRBV5-1; weak D call: TRBD1 (6 bases). The CDR3 consists of 17 residues. Germline-derived CDR1 and CDR2 are SGHRS and YFSETQ. V was shortened by 5 bases and J by 2 bases, with 22 bases between the two germline ends. The CDR3 reads CASRPTEGGTPNTEAFF. The CDR3 DNA sequence: TGCGCCAGCAGGCCCACAGAGGGGGGAACACCAAACACTGAAGCTTTCTTT.

Written as DNA, the CDR3 is TGTGCCAGCAGCCTGACAGGGCTGAACACTGAAGCTTTCTTT. Translated, it gives CASSLTGLNTEAFF. The V call is TRBV21-1, the J call TRBJ1-1; TRBD1 is taken as the D call from the table, unchecked against the DNA. TRBV21-1 is a listed pseudogene. This CDR3 comprises 14 residues.

The chain combines TRBV7-2 with TRBJ2-7, with D perhaps matching TRBD1 (6 bases). The CDR3 runs 12 residues. The ends were cut back, 1 base at V and 7 bases at J, with 8 bases in the middle. Germline V gene sequence: CDR1 SGHTA, CDR2 FQGNSA. CDR3 amino acids: CASSLGGLEQYF. CDR3 nucleotides: TGTGCCAGCAGCTTAGGGGGGCTAGAGCAGTACTTC.

The chain recombines TRBV7-9 with TRBJ2-2; 7 positions match TRBD2. CDR1 is SEHNR, CDR2 FQNEAQ, per germline (reference sequence). The CDR3 loop spans 14 amino acids. J lost 4 bases, V lost 5 bases, and 4 bases had no gene match. In DNA, the CDR3 is TGTGCCAGCAGCCCGGGACTAACCACCGGGGAGCTGTTTTTT. Translating gives CASSPGLTTGELFF. Combining the CDR3 with reference TRBV7-9 and TRBJ2-2 gives the whole variable domain DTGVSQNPRHKITKRGQNVTFRCDPISEHNRLYWYRQTLGQGPEFLTYFQNEAQLEKSRLLSDRFSAERPKGSFSTLEIQRTEQGDSAMYLCASSPGLTTGELFFGEGSRLTVL.

This chain connects TRBV9 to TRBJ2-5, with a possible D match to TRBD2 (6 bases). This CDR3 spans 18 amino acids. From germline, CDR1 is SGDLS and CDR2 YYNGEE. Deletions cut 4 bases from V and 2 bases from J, with 24 bases between. The CDR3 DNA sequence: TGTGCCAGCAGCCCGGGTACGGGAGTCGTGGGGGAACAAGAGACCCAGTACTTC. Its translation is CASSPGTGVVGEQETQYF.

The chain combines TRBV29-1 with TRBJ2-7; 9 bases match TRBD1. CDR3 length: 11 amino acids. Looked up from germline, CDR1 is SQVTM and CDR2 is ANQGSEA. Trimming removed 5 bases from V and 6 bases from J; junction bases left unmatched: 2. The CDR3 region has the DNA TGCAGCGTTCAGGACAGGGGCGAGCAGTACTTC. Translated, it gives CSVQDRGEQYF.

This rearrangement joins TRBV4-3 to TRBJ2-2, with TRBD2 matching over 10 bases. Germline V lookup: CDR1 LGHNA, CDR2 YSLEER. With 0 bases clipped from V and 6 bases from J, the junction kept 7 bases outside the gene matches. The CDR3 is 17 amino acids. CDR3 sequence reads: CASSQDSQRGGAGELFF. The CDR3 DNA reads TGCGCCAGCAGCCAAGATTCCCAGCGGGGGGGCGCCGGGGAGCTGTTTTTT.

The chain carries TRBV9 and TRBJ2-3; possibly TRBD2 for D (7 bases). The CDR3 is 17 residues long. The germline V and J ends were trimmed by 0 bases and 5 bases, with 19 bases remaining between them. From germline, CDR1 is SGDLS and CDR2 YYNGEE. CDR3 nucleotides: TGTGCCAGCAGCGTAGAGTCCAGTGGGGGGGCGGTAGATACGCAGTATTTT. Protein sequence: CASSVESSGGAVDTQYF.

The table lists this clone with a count of one. The rearrangement uses TRBV10-3 and TRBJ2-2, with D perhaps matching TRBD2 (6 bases). CDR3 size: 15 residues. CDR1 is ENHRY, CDR2 SYGVKD, per germline. V was trimmed by 2 bases and J by 0 bases, leaving 7 bases between them. The CDR3 region is CAISERGTNTGELFF. The CDR3 coding sequence is TGTGCCATCAGTGAGCGGGGGACGAACACCGGGGAGCTGTTTTTT.

In its sample, this clone was seen a few times. J is TRBJ2-2 and V is TRBV4-3; 8 nucleotides agree with TRBD1. Per the germline V gene, CDR1 is LGHNA and CDR2 is YSLEER. J lost 7 bases, V lost 0 bases, and 7 bases had no gene match. The CDR3 length is 16 residues. CDR3 coding DNA: TGCGCCAGCAGCCAAGATATCAGGGGGCTTGGCGGGGAGCTGTTTTTT. Residues: CASSQDIRGLGGELFF.

V is TRBV29-1 and J is TRBJ2-7; D perhaps matches TRBD2 (5 bases). This CDR3 has 13 amino acids. Deletions cut 6 bases from V and 6 bases from J, with 18 bases between. From germline, CDR1 is SQVTM and CDR2 ANQGSEA. The CDR3 nucleotides read TGCAGCGTGGCCTCGGACTTAGGCGGCGAGCAGTACTTC. It encodes CSVASDLGGEQYF.

This clone was seen a few times. J is TRBJ2-7 and V is TRBV7-2; tentatively, D is TRBD1 or TRBD2 (5 bases each). This CDR3 has 14 residues. Germline V gene data show CDR1 as SGHTA and CDR2 as FQGNSA. Between the trimmed V and J ends, which lost 4 bases and 5 bases, there was a span of 15 bases. This CDR3 reads CASSSSRDPHEQYF. In DNA, the CDR3 is TGTGCCAGCAGCTCTTCCCGGGACCCCCACGAGCAGTACTTC.

The chain employs TRBV4-1 and TRBJ2-5; the D is unclear. The CDR3 is 15 amino acids. Germline assignment: CDR1 MGHRA and CDR2 YSYEKL. V dropped 1 base and J dropped 2 bases, with 11 bases sitting between them. For the CDR3, the DNA is TGCGCCAGCAGCCAAGCGGTCTCATTTCAAGAGACCCAGTACTTC. This gives the protein CASSQAVSFQETQYF.

V gene TRBV7-9 combines with J gene TRBJ2-7; D is perhaps TRBD2 (6 bases). This CDR3 spans 16 amino acids. Trimming took 2 bases from V and 5 from J, leaving 19 bases between them. Germline CDR1 is SEHNR and CDR2 is FQNEAQ (reference sequence). CDR3 residues: CASSLTRGGGVDEQYF. Here the CDR3 DNA reads TGTGCCAGCAGCTTAACCCGGGGTGGCGGGGTCGACGAGCAGTACTTC.